These 25 T cell receptor beta chains share one sample of origin, sequenced in a study of T cell repertoires in cytomegalovirus infection. Their antigens are not known. TCRdb re-called the reads through MiXCR, storing one row per CDR3 protein. The sample yields hundreds of thousands of distinct CDR3 sequences, around a third seen once. The sequencing used cultured PBMCs, collected from culture after CMV antigen stimulation. The receptors were gathered from a human donor in good health (CMV status not recorded). Some clones in this sample may be carry-over from other donors' samples.

There are many counts of this clonotype. This chain uses TRBV7-6 with TRBJ1-1; D remains ambiguous. The CDR3 is 14 residues long. Germline V lookup: CDR1 SGHVS, CDR2 FNYEAQ. V was cut by 0 bases and J by 4 bases, with 9 bases left in between. CDR3 DNA sequence: TGTGCCAGCAGCTTAGCCCGATTGGGCACTGAAGCTTTCTTT. This sequence encodes CASSLARLGTEAFF.

This clonotype has more than one count but fewer than ten. This chain uses TRBV4-1 with TRBJ1-5, with D perhaps TRBD1 (6 bases). The CDR3 is 14 residues long. V was shortened by 5 bases and J by 9 bases, with 17 bases between the two germline ends. CDR1 MGHRA and CDR2 YSYEKL come from the germline V gene. This CDR3 is CASSSAGGLTPQHF. CDR3 in DNA: TGCGCCAGCAGCAGTGCCGGGGGCCTGACGCCCCAGCATTTT.

The chain has TRBV27 and TRBJ2-3; D is undetermined. Germline V gene data show CDR1 as MNHEY and CDR2 as SMNVEV (reference sequence). V was clipped by 8 bases and J by 0 bases, with 12 bases between them. CDR3 length: 14 amino acids. The CDR3, as DNA: TGTGCCAGCCGACGGCACCCTAGCACAGATACGCAGTATTTT. The encoded protein is CASRRHPSTDTQYF.

This chain joins TRBV4-1 and TRBJ1-6, with D unclear. Trimming removed 4 bases at V and 8 bases at J, with 18 bases between. Looked up from germline, CDR1 is MGHRA and CDR2 is YSYEKL. There are 16 residues in the CDR3. The CDR3 loop reads CASSRSAGLDDSPLHF. The DNA of the CDR3 is TGCGCCAGCAGCCGCTCTGCCGGGCTGGATGATTCACCCCTCCACTTT.

This clonotype was recorded many times. V usage is TRBV7-2 and J usage is TRBJ2-7; D not certain. CDR3 length equals 14 residues. Germline assignment: CDR1 SGHTA and CDR2 FQGNSA. Between the trimmed V and J ends, which lost 1 base and 3 bases, there was a span of 10 bases. The CDR3 is CASSLGQFVYEQYF. The CDR3 bases are TGTGCCAGCAGCTTAGGGCAATTCGTCTACGAGCAGTACTTC.

The chain uses TRBV13 and TRBJ2-4, with D possibly TRBD1 on 6 matching bases. Germline CDR1 reads PRHDT; CDR2 reads FYEKMQ (reference sequence). The CDR3 totals 16 residues. V lost 4 bases, J lost 4 bases, and 17 bases lay in between. The CDR3 loop is CASSSIRQAAKNIQYF. The CDR3 bases are TGTGCCAGCAGCTCCATACGACAGGCCGCTAAAAACATTCAGTACTTC.

The J gene is TRBJ2-2, the V gene TRBV19, with D perhaps TRBD1 (8 bases). The length of the CDR3 is 18 residues. The V end lost 3 bases, the J end lost 5 bases, and 22 bases lay between the germline ends. Germline V CDR1 and CDR2: LNHDA, SQIVND (reference sequence). The CDR3 DNA reads as TGTGCCAGTAGTATTCACGGCCAGGGGGCGCGGGAGACCGGGGAGCTGTTTTTT. This codes for CASSIHGQGARETGELFF.

The CDR3 protein is CASSQEIQSATGHNEKLFF. The CDR3 coding sequence is TGCGCCAGCAGCCAAGAAATCCAATCCGCGACAGGACATAATGAAAAACTGTTTTTT. V gene TRBV4-1 combines with J gene TRBJ1-4; tentatively, D is TRBD1 (6 bases). CDR3 size: 19 residues. Per germline, CDR1 MGHRA and CDR2 YSYEKL. The V gene lost 0 bases and the J gene lost 4 bases, with 21 bases spanning the gap.

This clonotype was detected a few times. The J gene is TRBJ2-3, the V gene TRBV12-3 or TRBV12-4, with unresolved D. CDR3 length equals 12 residues. V lost 6 bases, J lost 5 bases, and 9 bases lay in between. Here the CDR3 reads CASSQLGDTQYF. Here the CDR3 DNA reads TGTGCCAGCAGCCAATTAGGAGATACGCAGTATTTT.

This clonotype was observed a few times. The J gene is TRBJ2-2, the V gene TRBV7-2; 9 positions match TRBD2. Per the germline V gene, CDR1 is SGHTA and CDR2 is FQGNSA. This CDR3 is built from 17 residues. V lost 3 bases to trimming and J lost 1 base; unmatched junction nucleotides: 6. The CDR3 nucleotides are TGTGCCAGCAGCTTTCTACGACTAGCGGAGAACACCGGGGAGCTGTTTTTT. Translating gives CASSFLRLAENTGELFF. The full variable domain, in which reference TRBV7-2 and TRBJ2-2 provide the parts outside the CDR3, is GAGVSQSPSNKVTEKGKDVELRCDPISGHTALYWYRQSLGQGLEFLIYFQGNSAPDKSGLPSDRFSAERTGGSVSTLTIQRTQQEDSAVYLCASSFLRLAENTGELFFGEGSRLTVL.

CDR3 DNA: TGTGCCAGCAGCCAACTAACAGGGAATTCACCCCTCCACTTT. Translated: CASSQLTGNSPLHF. V and J are TRBV3-1 and TRBJ1-6, with D possibly being TRBD1 (6 bases). The CDR3 sequence is 14 residues long. Looked up from germline, CDR1 is LGHDT and CDR2 is YNNKEL (reference sequence). V was shortened by 2 bases and J by 7 bases, with 9 bases between the two germline ends.

V usage is TRBV6-1 and J usage is TRBJ2-5; D is ambiguous. V lost 7 bases, J lost 5 bases, and 11 bases lay in between. Per germline, CDR1 MNHNS and CDR2 SASEGT. This CDR3 spans 12 amino acids. The CDR3 sequence is CASKDVVETQYF. CDR3 sequence (DNA): TGTGCCAGCAAGGATGTCGTGGAGACCCAGTACTTC.

This chain joins TRBV20-1 and TRBJ2-5; no definite D call. The CDR3 runs 13 residues. Looked up from germline, CDR1 is DFQATT and CDR2 is SNEGSKA (reference sequence). V was pared by 1 base and J by 7 bases, with 13 bases between. The CDR3 bases are TGCAGTGCTAGAGTCCAATGGATTGGGACCCAGTACTTC. Translated, it gives CSARVQWIGTQYF.

This clonotype has only a few counts. The rearrangement uses TRBV7-9 and TRBJ1-2, with D perhaps matching TRBD1 (5 bases). CDR1 SEHNR and CDR2 FQNEAQ come from the germline V gene (reference sequence). The V and J ends lost 1 base and 5 bases respectively, with 5 bases between them. CDR3 length equals 12 residues. In nucleotides, the CDR3 is TGTGCCAGCAGCTTAGGACAGTATGGCTACACCTTC. It codes for CASSLGQYGYTF.

This rearrangement joins TRBV7-2 to TRBJ2-7; D perhaps matches TRBD2 (5 bases). Deletions cut 5 bases from V and 9 bases from J, with 11 bases between. The CDR3 runs 11 residues. The germline V gene encodes CDR1 SGHTA and CDR2 FQGNSA. CDR3 in DNA: TGTGCCAGCAGCGCGGGTATCGGGCAGTACTTC. It specifies CASSAGIGQYF.

As to this clonotype: This may come from a read error, since a much larger clone is one base off. This chain uses TRBV7-2 with TRBJ2-3; D is unresolved. Gene TRBJ1-5 matches the end of the DNA better, so the J call may be wrong. The length of the CDR3 is 12 residues. Germline values: CDR1 SGHTA, CDR2 FQGNSA. For the CDR3, the DNA is TGTGCCAGCAGCTTTCTCACAGATACGCAGCATTTT. Amino acid sequence: CASSFLTDTQHF.

This clonotype was seen at least ten times. The chain is built from TRBV7-2 and TRBJ2-5; 9 positions match TRBD1. From germline, CDR1 is SGHTA and CDR2 FQGNSA. Losses at the gene ends were 9 bases for V and 0 bases for J; bases not matched to a gene: 2. The CDR3 consists of 13 residues. CDR3 amino acids: CASGTGNQETQYF. In DNA form, the CDR3 reads TGTGCCAGTGGGACAGGGAACCAAGAGACCCAGTACTTC.

In this sample, this clonotype turned up once. The chain uses TRBV11-2 and TRBJ2-1; no clear D gene. Germline loops: CDR1 SGHAT, CDR2 FQNNGV. The length of the CDR3 is 14 residues. Trimming cost V 5 bases and J 6 bases, with 14 bases left between them. CDR3 loop: CASSPTRLTNEQFF. The CDR3 nucleotides are TGTGCCAGCAGCCCGACGCGACTGACCAATGAGCAGTTCTTC.

There are many counts of this clonotype. The chain has TRBV7-2 and TRBJ1-2, with D hard to call. The CDR3 has 13 amino acids. Germline V lookup: CDR1 SGHTA, CDR2 FQGNSA. V lost 3 bases and J 2 bases, leaving 7 bases between the germline ends. Here the CDR3 reads CASSLSQNYGYTF. CDR3 nucleotides: TGTGCCAGCAGCTTGTCGCAAAACTATGGCTACACCTTC.

The table lists this clonotype with a count of one. The chain has TRBV7-4 and TRBJ2-5; 8 positions match TRBD1. J was trimmed by 5 bases and V by 2 bases; bases with no gene match: 7. CDR3 length: 15 amino acids. CDR1 is SGHVT, CDR2 SQSDAQ, per germline. This CDR3 is CASSLRTGFGETQYF. The CDR3 nucleotides read TGTGCCAGCAGCTTACGGACAGGGTTTGGCGAGACCCAGTACTTC.

This clonotype was picked up a small number of times. V is TRBV7-9 and J is TRBJ2-5; possibly TRBD1 for D (5 bases). CDR1 and CDR2 from the germline V gene are SEHNR and FQNEAQ (reference sequence). The CDR3 consists of 14 residues. With 5 bases removed from V and 1 base from J, the gap between germline ends came to 11 bases. The CDR3 sequence: CASSPGHPQETQYF. In nucleotides, the CDR3 is TGTGCCAGCAGCCCAGGACATCCCCAAGAGACCCAGTACTTC. Looking up the rest from reference TRBV7-9 and TRBJ2-5 gives the full variable domain: DTGVSQNPRHKITKRGQNVTFRCDPISEHNRLYWYRQTLGQGPEFLTYFQNEAQLEKSRLLSDRFSAERPKGSFSTLEIQRTEQGDSAMYLCASSPGHPQETQYFGPGTRLLVL.

The gene calls are TRBV12-3 or TRBV12-4 and TRBJ2-5; no clear D gene. CDR3 length equals 13 residues. V was trimmed by 2 bases and J by 5 bases, leaving 9 bases between them. The CDR3 DNA is TGTGCCAGCAGTTTATTCTTGGTGGAGACCCAGTACTTC. Amino acids: CASSLFLVETQYF.

This clonotype was seen a handful of times. This chain joins TRBV6-8 and TRBJ2-1; 7 bases map to TRBD2. V was clipped by 6 bases and J by 9 bases; unmatched bases: 14. The CDR3 consists of 15 residues. In germline, CDR1 is MNHGY, CDR2 SAAAGT. The CDR3 sequence is CASSLTSAGLGEQFF. The CDR3 DNA reads as TGTGCCAGCAGCCTTACTAGCGCGGGACTGGGTGAGCAGTTCTTC.

As regards this clonotype: Germline and junction disagree at one end, which may indicate a read error. V is TRBV4-1 and J is TRBJ2-7, with D maybe TRBD1 (6 bases). This CDR3 is 15 amino acids long. Germline V gives CDR1 MGHRA, CDR2 YSYEKL. The CDR3 DNA reads TGCGCCGGCAGCCAAGATGGACAGTCGGCCTACGAGCAGTACTTC. Its protein product is CAGSQDGQSAYEQYF.

The chain carries TRBV29-1 and TRBJ2-3; D gene uncertain. CDR1 and CDR2 (germline): SQVTM, ANQGSEA. This CDR3 contains 13 residues. V shed 1 base and J shed 7 bases, with 12 bases lying between them. The CDR3 bases are TGCAGCGTTGAAGCTCTGGGATACAATACGCAGTATTTT. This encodes CSVEALGYNTQYF.